This T cell receptor beta chain was identified during a study of CD8 T cells in ankylosing spondylitis (dated by TCRdb to 2015 to 2018). As for the study more broadly: T cell receptor beta repertoires were profiled in healthy donors and ankylosing spondylitis patients so that disease-linked TCR variants could be found. The full study cohort was made up of about 25 ankylosing spondylitis patients and 108 healthy donors. Samples of peripheral blood were taken, and for ankylosing spondylitis patients, synovial fluid was collected as well. The research as a whole found: A CD8+ phenotype was shown by the disease-linked clones, which were found at relatively low frequencies in peripheral blood. Some motif variants had previously been reported in the synovial fluid and blood of reactive arthritis patients, which suggests shared mechanisms of disease initiation. Significant enrichment of the disease-linked clones was reported in matched synovial fluid samples from ankylosing spondylitis patients. Blood from ankylosing spondylitis patients appeared to be characterized by a TCR beta motif composed of roughly 8 highly homologous amino acid variants.

Sequencer: Illumina HiSeq 2500. Quantitative 5'-RACE with molecular barcodes was the method used to prepare the TCR beta libraries. The original pipeline was this. A new computational method, built on a probabilistic model of VDJ rearrangement, was used to identify disease-linked TCR variants. The public reads were reanalyzed by TCRdb: fastp trimming at Q25, MiXCR alignment, in-frame beta chains only. Every CDR3 protein is listed once, alongside the most common genes and DNA of its rows. For this entry, the V and J calls and clone size follow TCRdb and not the study's own pipeline. The sample has some 250,000 distinct CDR3 sequences on record, about 10% of them singletons. Together, the top ten hold under 8% of the sample. About this clonotype itself: This receptor's antigen is unknown. At one boundary the junction diverges from the germline segment, which might be a read error.

The CDR3 contains 13 residues, cysteine and phenylalanine counted. Here the CDR3 DNA is all that survives: 39 bases in frame from base 1. Material: blood, either unsorted or a sorted T cell fraction (not recorded which). The sequence joins TRBV12-3 or TRBV12-4 to TRBJ2-7; the best D guess is TRBD1, with 5 bases matching. The TCR originated in a male donor with ankylosing spondylitis or in good health (not recorded which). The nucleotides read TGTGCCGGCAGCCCTAATGACAGCTACGAGCAGTACTTC. Its translation is CAGSPNDSYEQYF.